The clone carrying this T cell receptor (beta chain) was counted only a few times. Alpha and beta constant-region primers primed reverse transcription of about 0.5 ug RNA. Separate chain-specific third strand synthesis with multiplexing indices produced the alpha and beta libraries. MiXCR, run by TCRdb on the 5' RACE reads, gives a single entry per CDR3 protein. The sample lists about 6,600 distinct CDR3 sequences, about 10% occurring once. The sample is drawn from a study of HIV-infected patients and healthy controls. Antiretroviral therapy had run roughly three months, about 14 weeks, before follow-up blood collection. No cell fractionation was done, so the repertoire covers all unsorted peripheral blood T cells. Germline-derived CDR1 and CDR2 are MNHNS and SASEGT. CDR3 length: 13 residues. Trimming pared 7 bases from V and 0 bases from J, leaving 9 bases between.

The V call is TRBV6-1, the J call TRBJ1-2; D is ambiguous. The starting material was blood, obtained during antiretroviral therapy. This clonotype was sampled from an adult with HIV infection. As DNA, the CDR3 is TGTGCCAGCACCCAGGTAGCTAACTATGGCTACACCTTC. It specifies CASTQVANYGYTF.